The subject of this entry is one TCR beta chain. Which antigen it targets is not known. The sample holds no much larger clone one base away, and base qualities are not on file. This sample stems from a study of OX40 agonist ivuxolimab in advanced cancers. Concerning the study at large: The costimulatory receptor OX40 (CD134) was targeted by ivuxolimab, a fully human IgG2 agonistic monoclonal antibody. Intravenous ivuxolimab was administered to patients every 2 weeks at six dose levels: 0.01, 0.1, 0.3, 1.5, 3 and 10 mg/kg. The paper covers the monotherapy dose-escalation part of the phase I ivuxolimab trial, which included N ≈ 57 patients. Peripheral TCRbeta sequencing aimed to test whether ivuxolimab altered TCR sequence diversity and caused clonal T-cell expansion. Of the roughly 52 dose-escalation patients, hepatocellular carcinoma was present in about 19, melanoma in roughly 15, renal cell carcinoma in 9 and head and neck cancer in 9. Partial responses were achieved by three dose-escalation patients, of whom one had hepatocellular carcinoma and two had cutaneous melanoma. Patients were allowed to have had prior anti-PD-1, anti-PD-L1 or anti-CTLA-4 therapy, and roughly 40% of the dose-escalation patients had been treated with checkpoint inhibitors. In the dose-escalation cohort, roughly 80% of patients were male, and the mean age was about 55 years, with a range of roughly 20 to 85. Findings and caveats that apply to the study as a whole: In partial responders in the 0.1-3.0 mg/kg groups, normalized peripheral clonal expansion was found to be among the lowest, especially among CD8+ T cells. At doses from 0.1 to 3.0 mg/kg, clonal expansion was seen in both CD4+ and CD8+ blood T cells between baseline and week 6. After ivuxolimab, expanded clones were on average more numerous among CD8+ T cells than among CD4+ T cells. The antigen specificity of the peripheral T cells that underwent clonal expansion was not determined. Low levels of normalized T-cell clonal expansion were also seen in some nonresponding patients.

For sequencing of the TCRbeta CDR3 region, genomic DNA was extracted from the sorted cells. TCRbeta CDR3 regions were sequenced using the immunoSEQ Assay. Drawn from immuneACCESS, this table holds only the in-frame rearrangements with V and J called that TCRdb kept. Clones are partly lost; checked studies trace under half to an unresolved V gene and leave the rest unexplained. The sample yields more than 65,000 clones; 80% to 90% were counted once. The top ten hold roughly 17% of the sample. The germline V gene yields SGHDT for CDR1 and YYEEEE for CDR2. Trimming takes 4 bases off V and 4 bases off J; junction bases not matched to a gene: 9. The CDR3 starts with the cysteine, ends with the phenylalanine, and has 16 residues. Here the CDR3 DNA is all that survives: 48 bases in frame from base 1. Patients with autoimmune disease history or receiving systemic immunosuppression were excluded from the trial. Peripheral blood for TCR sequencing was drawn from every dose cohort at baseline, at cycle 4 day 1 and at cycle 7 day 1. Samples came from an open-label, multicenter, first-in-human phase I dose-escalation trial of ivuxolimab. Adults with locally advanced or metastatic melanoma, renal cell carcinoma, hepatocellular carcinoma or head and neck squamous cell carcinoma were enrolled in the trial. Before TCR sequencing, CD4+ and CD8+ T cells were separately sorted from peripheral blood.

The chain couples TRBV5-6 to TRBJ2-5; TRBD1 lines up with 11 middle nucleotides. The material sequenced was CD4+ or CD8+ T cells sorted from blood, taken in a trial of the OX40 agonist ivuxolimab. This TCR was recovered from an adult with an advanced solid tumor such as melanoma, head and neck, liver or kidney cancer. CDR3 sequence: CASSGGTGGLRETQYF. The nucleotides are TGTGCCAGCAGCGGAGGGACAGGGGGACTCCGAGAGACCCAGTACTTC.